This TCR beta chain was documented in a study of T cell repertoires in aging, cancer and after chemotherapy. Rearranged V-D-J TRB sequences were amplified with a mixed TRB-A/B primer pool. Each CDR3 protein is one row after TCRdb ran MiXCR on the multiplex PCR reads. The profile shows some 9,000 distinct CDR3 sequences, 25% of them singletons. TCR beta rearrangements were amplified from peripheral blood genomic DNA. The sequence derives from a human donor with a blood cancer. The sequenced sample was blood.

CDR3 sequence (DNA): TGTGCCAGTAGTACCCGGGACAGGGGATTCGGCTACACCTTC. Amino acids: CASSTRDRGFGYTF. V gene TRBV19 combines with J gene TRBJ1-2; 10 bases map to TRBD1. The germline gives CDR1 LNHDA, CDR2 SQIVND (reference sequence). This CDR3 is built from 14 residues. Trimming removed 4 bases from V and 8 bases from J; junction bases left unmatched: 7.